This TCR beta chain was found in a study of T cell responses to AZD1222 COVID-19 vaccine. At the level of the study: The analysis combined second doses at about 4 or about 12 weeks.

The CDR3 contains 13 residues. V lost 5 bases and J 3 bases, leaving 8 bases between the germline ends. Germline lookup yields CDR1 MNHEY and CDR2 SVGAGI. With regard to this clone: Its antigen is undetermined.

General study points: Mostly white British, mostly female donors; authors suggested clonal diversity may be underestimated.

TCRdb's copy holds only in-frame clones and misses some; the assay was immunoSEQ multiplex PCR. The table lists about 140,000 clones, roughly 89% of them singletons. The starting material was peripheral blood, obtained on day 0 of AZD1222 vaccination. The rearrangement uses TRBV6-5 and TRBJ1-3; D ambiguous. The receptor comes from an adult in good health. This chain's CDR3 is CASSRELGNTIYF. The CDR3 DNA reads as TGTGCCAGCAGTAGAGAACTTGGAAACACCATATATTTT.